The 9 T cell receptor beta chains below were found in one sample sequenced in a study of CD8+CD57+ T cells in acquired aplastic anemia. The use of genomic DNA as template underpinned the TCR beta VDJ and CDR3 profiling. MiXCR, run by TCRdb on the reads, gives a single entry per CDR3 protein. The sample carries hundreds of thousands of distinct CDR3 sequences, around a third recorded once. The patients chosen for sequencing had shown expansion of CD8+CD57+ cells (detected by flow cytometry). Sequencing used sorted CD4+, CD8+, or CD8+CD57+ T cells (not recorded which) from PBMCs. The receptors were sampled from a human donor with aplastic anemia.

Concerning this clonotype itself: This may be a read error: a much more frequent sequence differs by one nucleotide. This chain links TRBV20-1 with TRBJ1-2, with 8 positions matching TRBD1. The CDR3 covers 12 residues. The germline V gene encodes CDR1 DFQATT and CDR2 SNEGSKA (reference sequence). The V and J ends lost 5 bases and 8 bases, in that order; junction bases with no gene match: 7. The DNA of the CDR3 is TGCAGTGCTGGACAGGGCCTGGAAGGCTACACCTTC. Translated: CSAGQGLEGYTF.

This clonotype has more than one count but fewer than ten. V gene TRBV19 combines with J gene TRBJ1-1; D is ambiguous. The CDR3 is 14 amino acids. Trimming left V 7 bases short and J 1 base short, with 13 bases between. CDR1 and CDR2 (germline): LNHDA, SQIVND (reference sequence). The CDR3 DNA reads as TGTGCCAGTATCAACGGGCTTTCGAACACTGAAGCTTTCTTT. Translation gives CASINGLSNTEAFF.

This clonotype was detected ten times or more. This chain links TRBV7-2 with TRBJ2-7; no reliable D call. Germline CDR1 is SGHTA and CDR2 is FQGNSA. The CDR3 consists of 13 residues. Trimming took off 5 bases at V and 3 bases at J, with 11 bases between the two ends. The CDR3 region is CASSLFASYEQYF. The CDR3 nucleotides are TGTGCCAGCAGCCTCTTCGCAAGCTACGAGCAGTACTTC.

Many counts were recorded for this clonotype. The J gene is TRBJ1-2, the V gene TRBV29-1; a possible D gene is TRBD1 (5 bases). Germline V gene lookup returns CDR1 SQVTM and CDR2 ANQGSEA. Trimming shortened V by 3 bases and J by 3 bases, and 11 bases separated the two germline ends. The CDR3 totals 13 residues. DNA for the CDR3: TGCAGCGTTGAGCCCGGGGGATACTATGGCTACACCTTC. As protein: CSVEPGGYYGYTF.

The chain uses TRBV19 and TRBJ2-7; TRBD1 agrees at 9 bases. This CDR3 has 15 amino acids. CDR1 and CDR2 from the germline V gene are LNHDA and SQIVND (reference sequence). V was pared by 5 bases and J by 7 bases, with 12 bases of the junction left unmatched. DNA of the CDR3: TGTGCCAGTAGTTCCAGCCGGGACAGGGACCGAGAGCAGTACTTC. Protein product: CASSSSRDRDREQYF.

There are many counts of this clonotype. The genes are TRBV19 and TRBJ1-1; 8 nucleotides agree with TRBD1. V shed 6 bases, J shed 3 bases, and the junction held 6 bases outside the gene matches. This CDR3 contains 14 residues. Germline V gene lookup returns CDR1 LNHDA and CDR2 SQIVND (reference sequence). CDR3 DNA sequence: TGTGCCAGTAGATCGGACAGGGTGTACACTGAAGCTTTCTTT. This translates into CASRSDRVYTEAFF.

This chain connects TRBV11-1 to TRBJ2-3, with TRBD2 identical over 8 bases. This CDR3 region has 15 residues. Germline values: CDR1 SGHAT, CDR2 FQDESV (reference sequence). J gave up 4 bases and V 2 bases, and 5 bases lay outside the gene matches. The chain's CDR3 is CASSLQAGVADTQYF. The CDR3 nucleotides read TGTGCCAGCAGCTTACAAGCGGGAGTGGCAGATACGCAGTATTTT.

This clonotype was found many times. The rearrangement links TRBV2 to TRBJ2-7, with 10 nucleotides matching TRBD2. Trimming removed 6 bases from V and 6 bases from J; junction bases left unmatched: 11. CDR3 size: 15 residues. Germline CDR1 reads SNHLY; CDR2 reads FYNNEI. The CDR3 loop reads CASSGGGTSVLEQYF. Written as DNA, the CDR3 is TGTGCCAGCAGCGGAGGGGGGACTAGCGTACTCGAGCAGTACTTC.

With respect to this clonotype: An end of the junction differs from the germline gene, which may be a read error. In DNA, the CDR3 is TGCAGTGCTACAAATAGCGGGGAGAGCACAGATACGCCGTATTTT. Translated, it gives CSATNSGESTDTPYF. This chain joins TRBV20-1 and TRBJ2-3; 8 bases are shared with TRBD2. The germline gives CDR1 DFQATT, CDR2 SNEGSKA (reference sequence). The CDR3 contains 15 residues.